This T cell receptor (beta chain) was found in a study of spatial heterogeneity in lung cancer. Study context: A consistent excess of beta-chain over alpha-chain sequences was detected. Matched bulk RNA-seq yielded a T cell module score, and TCR transcript counts in tumor regions correlated strongly with that score.

Whole-study findings and limits: Ubiquitous and regional nonsynonymous mutation counts were tracked by ubiquitous and regional expanded TCR counts, respectively. The study found that expanded intratumoral alpha and beta TCR counts tracked tumor mutation counts.

V lost 0 bases and J lost 9, with 12 bases in between. This CDR3 is built from 14 residues. Germline-derived CDR1 and CDR2 are MNHEY and SVGEGT. Specified time point: sample taken at primary tumor resection. The approximately 69 donors had untreated early-stage non-small cell lung cancer. Via MiXCR, TCRdb re-called the 5' RACE reads, giving one row per CDR3 protein. Of approximately 5,000 distinct CDR3 sequences listed, about 20% are singletons. This clonotype has just a few counts. Its specificity is unknown. This TCR derives from a male donor with early-stage non-small cell lung cancer. The specimen was lung tumor tissue, collected at surgery. The gene calls are TRBV6-2 or TRBV6-3 and TRBJ1-5; D unresolved. The chain's CDR3 is CASSYSRGAGPQHF. The CDR3 region has the DNA TGTGCCAGCAGTTACTCTCGGGGAGCAGGGCCCCAGCATTTT.